This T cell receptor beta chain was found in a study of OX40 agonist ivuxolimab in advanced cancers. Study as a whole: Age averaged around 58 years (range roughly 23 to 79), and roughly 80% were male. General study results and limits: Which antigen the expanded peripheral T cells recognized is unknown.

Notes on this clone: Its antigen is not identified.

The assay was immunoSEQ multiplex PCR, and TCRdb's table has in-frame clones only and misses some. The data contain over 95,000 clones, roughly 90% of them singletons. This sample comprised CD4+ or CD8+ T cells sorted from blood, obtained in a trial of the OX40 agonist ivuxolimab. This receptor was taken from an adult with an advanced solid tumor such as melanoma, head and neck, liver or kidney cancer.

In DNA, the CDR3 is TGTGCCAGCAGCGAAGCCGGGCGCCAAGAGACCCAGTACTTC. It codes for CASSEAGRQETQYF. The V call is TRBV7-9, the J call TRBJ2-5; no clear D gene. The CDR3 runs 14 residues. The germline V gene has CDR1 SEHNR and CDR2 FQNEAQ (reference sequence). V gave up 5 bases and J gave up 1 base, with 11 bases separating them. Combining the CDR3 with reference TRBV7-9 and TRBJ2-5 gives the whole variable domain DTGVSQNPRHKITKRGQNVTFRCDPISEHNRLYWYRQTLGQGPEFLTYFQNEAQLEKSRLLSDRFSAERPKGSFSTLEIQRTEQGDSAMYLCASSEAGRQETQYFGPGTRLLVL.